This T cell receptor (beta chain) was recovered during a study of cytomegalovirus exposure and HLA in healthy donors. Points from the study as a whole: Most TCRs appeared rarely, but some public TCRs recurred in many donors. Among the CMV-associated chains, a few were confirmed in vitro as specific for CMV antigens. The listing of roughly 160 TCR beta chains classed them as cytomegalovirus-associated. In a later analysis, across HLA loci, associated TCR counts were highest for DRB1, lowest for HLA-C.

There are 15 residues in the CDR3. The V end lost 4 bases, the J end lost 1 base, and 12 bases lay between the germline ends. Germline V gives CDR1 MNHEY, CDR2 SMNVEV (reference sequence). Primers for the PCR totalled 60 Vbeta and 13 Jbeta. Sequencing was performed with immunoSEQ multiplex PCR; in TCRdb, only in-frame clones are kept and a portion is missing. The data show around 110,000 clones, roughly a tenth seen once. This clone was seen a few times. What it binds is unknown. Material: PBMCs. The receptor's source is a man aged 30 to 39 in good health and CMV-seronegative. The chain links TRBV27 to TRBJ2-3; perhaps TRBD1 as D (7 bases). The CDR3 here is CASSSRGAGTDTQYF. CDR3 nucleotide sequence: TGTGCCAGCAGTTCCAGGGGGGCAGGCACAGATACGCAGTATTTT.